The source of this T cell receptor beta chain is a study of tumor-infiltrating lymphocytes in primary liver carcinoma. Study findings and constraints: Merely some 7.5-24% of top clones spanned all five tumor regions.

It was from around 18-30 mg of unsorted bulk tissue that RNA and DNA were co-extracted. There were over 80% viable tumor cells in every single sample of tumor. CDR1 SNHLY and CDR2 FYNNEI come from the germline V gene. This CDR3 has 11 amino acids. V was cut by 7 bases and J by 4 bases, with 8 bases left in between. Turning to this clonotype: The antigen remains undetermined.

TCR beta cDNA was made from approximately 500 ng total RNA with a constant-region primer. Modified slightly, ARM-PCR produced TCR beta libraries over three nested multiplex PCR rounds. TRBV1-TRBV30 forward primers and a C-beta reverse primer were used in the first two PCR rounds, which each ran for about 10 cycles. TCRdb reprocessed the multiplex PCR reads with MiXCR, giving one entry per CDR3 protein. The sample records 100,000 or so distinct CDR3 sequences, over 55% being singletons. The chain has TRBV2 and TRBJ2-7; D gene unclear. This clonotype was obtained from a woman aged 55 to 70 with primary liver carcinoma and hepatitis B virus infection. The source material was liver tumor tissue from sampling region 5. As for subset: tumor region T5, tumor centre. The CDR3 sequence is CASTRSYEQYF. The CDR3 DNA is TGTGCCAGCACTCGGTCATACGAGCAGTACTTC.